The sequence of this T cell receptor beta chain was determined in a study of T cell responses to AZD1222 COVID-19 vaccine. Study observations and caveats: Reportedly, nearly half of unique spike TCRs recognized epitopes outside B.1.351/B.1.1.7 mutations. Recipients of AZD1222 seropositive at baseline numbered only 5 to 7.

Second-dose schedules of about 4 or about 12 weeks were combined. With regard to this clone: The antigen remains undetermined.

The germline gives CDR1 SGHTS, CDR2 YDEGEE. This CDR3 comprises 15 residues. Trimming shortened V by 0 bases and J by 5 bases, and 14 bases separated the two germline ends. Clones were read by immunoSEQ multiplex PCR, and TCRdb kept only the in-frame ones, dropping some. The table records roughly 120,000 clones, 70% to 90% of them present only once. This chain joins TRBV5-8 and TRBJ1-2; D unclear. The clonotype comes from an adult who received the AZD1222 COVID-19 vaccine. Specimen: peripheral blood, collected 28 days after the second AZD1222 dose. The CDR3 sequence is CASSLGSGNWYGYTF. CDR3 in DNA: TGTGCCAGCAGCTTGGGGAGCGGGAATTGGTATGGCTACACCTTC.